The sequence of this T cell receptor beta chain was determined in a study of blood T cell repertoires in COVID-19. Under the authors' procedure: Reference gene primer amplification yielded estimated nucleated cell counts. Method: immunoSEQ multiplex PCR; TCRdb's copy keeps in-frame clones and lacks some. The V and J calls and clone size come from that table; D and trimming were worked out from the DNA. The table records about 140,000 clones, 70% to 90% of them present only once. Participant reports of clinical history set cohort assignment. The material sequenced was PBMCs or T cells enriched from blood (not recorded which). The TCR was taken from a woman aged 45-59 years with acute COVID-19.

The DNA of the CDR3 is TGTGCCAGCAGCCCTTCGCCGGGACTAGCGGGAGGGAGCTCCTACGAGCAGTACTTC. This encodes CASSPSPGLAGGSSYEQYF. V gene TRBV7-2 combines with J gene TRBJ2-7; 16 bases match TRBD2. Trimming at V came to 5 bases and at J to 0 bases, leaving 10 bases not matched to a gene. Germline V gives CDR1 SGHTA, CDR2 FQGNSA. The CDR3 contains 19 residues.